Shown below are 32 T cell receptor beta chains from a single sample sequenced in a study of T cells after yellow fever vaccination. Via MiXCR, TCRdb re-called the 5' RACE reads, giving one row per CDR3 protein. The sample lists 250,000 to 350,000 distinct CDR3 sequences, 6.5% to 8.5% occurring once. Sequencing used PBMCs, obtained approximately 40 days after the first yellow fever vaccination. The receptor set was obtained from a man aged 18 to 29 who received the YFV17D yellow fever vaccine.

The chain uses TRBV7-2 and TRBJ2-5, with 15 nucleotides matching TRBD2. V lost 6 bases and J lost 3; bases outside the gene matches: 2. Germline V CDR1 and CDR2: SGHTA, FQGNSA. The length of the CDR3 is 15 residues. Here the CDR3 DNA reads TGTGCCAGCAGGCGGACTAGCGGGGGGGAAGAGACCCAGTACTTC. Amino acid sequence: CASRRTSGGEETQYF.

The genes are TRBV4-1 and TRBJ2-3, with 9 bases matching TRBD2. The CDR3 is 16 amino acids. The germline V gene has CDR1 MGHRA and CDR2 YSYEKL. V shed 2 bases, J shed 4 bases, and the junction held 7 bases outside the gene matches. CDR3 protein: CASSQSGGGASDTQYF. The CDR3 nucleotides are TGCGCCAGCAGCCAATCGGGCGGGGGGGCGTCAGATACGCAGTATTTT.

V and J are TRBV28 and TRBJ2-1, with D possibly matching TRBD2 (5 bases). Germline values: CDR1 MDHEN, CDR2 SYDVKM. The CDR3 covers 14 residues. Trimming took 4 bases from V and 10 from J, leaving 17 bases between them. The CDR3 DNA sequence: TGTGCCAGCAGTTACTGGCGGACTCCTCAGGAGCAGTTCTTC. This encodes CASSYWRTPQEQFF.

This chain uses TRBV12-3 or TRBV12-4 with TRBJ1-1; no clear D. The CDR3 totals 14 residues. Trimming took 6 bases from V and 7 from J, leaving 18 bases between them. CDR3 residues: CASSRAGPEFEAFF. Written as DNA, the CDR3 is TGTGCCAGCAGCCGAGCGGGCCCCGAATTTGAAGCTTTCTTT.

This clonotype was recorded a few times. The CDR3 nucleotides are TGCGCCAGCAGCCTTAGGGGACAGGGGGCACCTAATGAAAAACTGTTTTTT. Translation gives CASSLRGQGAPNEKLFF. V gene TRBV4-1 combines with J gene TRBJ1-4; TRBD1 aligns across 12 bases. The V and J ends lost 4 bases and 3 bases, in that order; junction bases with no gene match: 6. Per germline, CDR1 MGHRA and CDR2 YSYEKL. The CDR3 runs to 17 residues.

There are many counts of this clonotype. DNA of the CDR3: TGTGCCACCAGCAGAGAGGACAGGGCTTTCAATGAGCAGTTCTTC. As protein: CATSREDRAFNEQFF. The genes are TRBV15 and TRBJ2-1; 8 bases map to TRBD1. V lost 0 bases, J lost 6 bases, and 4 bases stayed unmatched. The germline V gene has CDR1 LNHNV and CDR2 YYDKDF (reference sequence). The CDR3 loop spans 15 amino acids.

This clonotype was found a few times. V gene TRBV7-2 combines with J gene TRBJ1-5; D may be TRBD1 (6 bases). Germline CDR1 SGHTA, CDR2 FQGNSA. The CDR3 spans 15 residues. V dropped 1 base and J dropped 9 bases, with 16 bases sitting between them. CDR3 in amino acids: CASSLGPDSRPPQHF. As DNA, the CDR3 is TGTGCCAGCAGCTTAGGCCCGGACAGCCGTCCGCCCCAGCATTTT.

This clonotype came up a few times. The chain recombines TRBV7-2 with TRBJ2-3; 9 positions match TRBD1. The CDR3 is 15 amino acids. CDR1 and CDR2 (germline): SGHTA, FQGNSA. Trimming cost V 2 bases and J 10 bases; bases outside gene matches: 10. The CDR3 is CASSLYGTGRLPQYF. The CDR3 DNA follows: TGTGCCAGCAGCTTATACGGGACAGGGAGGCTCCCGCAGTATTTT.

This clonotype turned up a few times. This chain joins TRBV27 and TRBJ2-4; D is ambiguous. Germline CDR1 MNHEY, CDR2 SMNVEV (reference sequence). The germline V and J ends were trimmed by 6 bases and 1 base, with 10 bases remaining between them. There are 14 residues in the CDR3. The CDR3 sequence: CASSLRRAKNIQYF. In nucleotides, the CDR3 is TGTGCCAGCAGCCTACGCAGGGCCAAAAACATTCAGTACTTC.

This clonotype occurred a few times. The gene calls are TRBV5-1 and TRBJ2-5; maybe TRBD2 (6 bases). CDR1 and CDR2 (germline): SGHRS, YFSETQ. The V end was cut by 2 bases, the J end by 2 bases, with 10 bases between. The CDR3 has 14 residues. CDR3 in DNA: TGCGCCAGCAGCTTTAGCGGACCTCAAGAGACCCAGTACTTC. Translating gives CASSFSGPQETQYF.

This clonotype was detected only a few times. The genes are TRBV24-1 and TRBJ2-2, with 8 bases fitting TRBD2. CDR3 length equals 16 residues. V dropped 4 bases and J dropped 4; count of bases not matched to a gene: 7. Germline V gene sequence: CDR1 KGHDR, CDR2 SFDVKD. CDR3 in amino acids: CATSDSFGGVTGELFF. CDR3 DNA: TGTGCCACCAGTGACTCCTTCGGGGGGGTCACCGGGGAGCTGTTTTTT.

This rearrangement joins TRBV7-2 to TRBJ2-3; 7 positions match TRBD2. The CDR3 consists of 14 residues. Germline V gene data show CDR1 as SGHTA and CDR2 as FQGNSA. With V trimmed by 7 bases and J by 6 bases, 10 bases remained unmatched. The CDR3 bases are TGTGCCAGCACCACCGCGGGGGTGGCGGATACGCAGTATTTT. Its translation is CASTTAGVADTQYF.

This clonotype turned up a few times. V is TRBV7-2 and J is TRBJ1-1; D remains unclear. The CDR3 covers 12 residues. Germline V lookup: CDR1 SGHTA, CDR2 FQGNSA. V was cut by 5 bases and J by 6 bases, with 10 bases left in between. This chain's CDR3 is CASSGLVPEAFF. The DNA for the CDR3 is TGTGCCAGCAGCGGTCTTGTCCCTGAAGCTTTCTTT. The variable domain in full, completed from reference TRBV7-2 and TRBJ1-1, reads GAGVSQSPSNKVTEKGKDVELRCDPISGHTALYWYRQSLGQGLEFLIYFQGNSAPDKSGLPSDRFSAERTGGSVSTLTIQRTQQEDSAVYLCASSGLVPEAFFGQGTRLTVV.

The chain recombines TRBV20-1 with TRBJ2-5; a weak D match, TRBD2 (7 bases). CDR1 is DFQATT, CDR2 SNEGSKA, per germline (reference sequence). V was trimmed by 5 bases and J by 5 bases, leaving 12 bases between them. CDR3 length equals 12 residues. The CDR3 coding sequence is TGCAGTGCTCGAAGGGGGGGGGAGACCCAGTACTTC. Translating it yields CSARRGGETQYF.

This clonotype was counted a few times. V usage is TRBV10-3 and J usage is TRBJ2-7; TRBD2 matches at 7 bases. CDR1 and CDR2 from the germline V gene are ENHRY and SYGVKD. This CDR3 region has 15 residues. After removal of 4 bases from V and 2 bases from J, the junction contained 8 bases not matched to a gene. The CDR3 is CAISAVGGTTYEQYF. The DNA of the CDR3 is TGTGCCATCAGTGCAGTCGGGGGGACGACCTACGAGCAGTACTTC.

This clonotype was detected only a few times. This chain connects TRBV14 to TRBJ1-2, with D maybe TRBD1 (5 bases). The ends were cut back, 0 bases at V and 4 bases at J, with 15 bases in the middle. This CDR3 is built from 16 residues. Germline V lookup: CDR1 SGHDN, CDR2 FVKESK. This CDR3 reads CASSQDQNTQGYGYTF. Here the CDR3 DNA reads TGTGCCAGCAGCCAAGATCAGAACACCCAGGGCTATGGCTACACCTTC.

The chain joins TRBV7-9 to TRBJ2-2; 9 bases match TRBD1. CDR1 is SEHNR and CDR2 is FQNEAQ in the germline V gene (reference sequence). The CDR3 is 16 amino acids. J gave up 7 bases and V 5 bases, and 11 bases lay outside the gene matches. The CDR3 spells CASSPRRDRVGGELFF. CDR3 DNA sequence: TGTGCCAGCAGCCCGCGCCGGGACAGGGTTGGCGGGGAGCTGTTTTTT.

The genes are TRBV12-3 or TRBV12-4 and TRBJ1-6, with 8 nucleotides matching TRBD1. The CDR3 covers 14 residues. Losses at the gene ends were 7 bases for V and 8 bases for J; bases not matched to a gene: 7. The CDR3: CASTRDRIYSPLHF. DNA for the CDR3: TGTGCCAGCACCCGGGACAGGATTTATTCACCCCTCCACTTT.

This clonotype was detected many times. V gene TRBV7-2 combines with J gene TRBJ2-1; TRBD2 might be the D (5 bases). Germline V CDR1 and CDR2: SGHTA, FQGNSA. V was pared by 4 bases and J by 2 bases, with 9 bases between. The CDR3 has 14 residues. The CDR3 coding sequence is TGTGCCAGCAGCTCCACCGGGGCCTACAATGAGCAGTTCTTC. This codes for CASSSTGAYNEQFF.

This clonotype was observed a few times. The rearrangement links TRBV27 to TRBJ2-7; tentative D call: TRBD2 (6 bases). V was trimmed by 6 bases and J by 0 bases, leaving 12 bases between them. CDR3 length: 14 amino acids. Germline loops: CDR1 MNHEY, CDR2 SMNVEV (reference sequence). The CDR3 region has the DNA TGTGCCAGCAGCCGGGACTTCAGCTCCTACGAGCAGTACTTC. Its protein product is CASSRDFSSYEQYF.

A note on this clonotype: This sequence may be a read error, since a much larger clone differs from it by one base. V gene TRBV29-1 combines with J gene TRBJ1-1, with D possibly being TRBD1 (6 bases). This CDR3 is 13 amino acids long. In germline, CDR1 is SQVTM, CDR2 ANQGSEA. In DNA form, the CDR3 reads TGCATCGCGCGGCGCGGGGACATCACTGAAGCTTTCTTT. Its protein is CIARRGDITEAFF. Variable domain in full (rest from reference TRBV29-1 and TRBJ1-1): SAVISQKPSRDICQRGTSLTIQCQVDSQVTMMFWYRQQPGQSLTLIATANQGSEATYESGFVIDKFPISRPNLTFSTLTVSNMSPEDSSIYLCIARRGDITEAFFGQGTRLTVV.

CDR3 amino acids: CSARSGTSGGADTQYF. The CDR3 region has the DNA TGCAGTGCTAGGTCCGGGACTAGCGGGGGCGCAGATACGCAGTATTTT. This rearrangement joins TRBV20-1 to TRBJ2-3; 14 nucleotides match TRBD2. CDR1 and CDR2 (germline): DFQATT, SNEGSKA (reference sequence). J gave up 4 bases and V 3 bases, and 6 bases lay outside the gene matches. This CDR3 region has 16 residues.

The table lists this clonotype with a few counts. The gene calls are TRBV27 and TRBJ1-6, with D possibly being TRBD1 (6 bases). V gave up 7 bases and J gave up 10 bases, with 26 bases separating them. The germline gives CDR1 MNHEY, CDR2 SMNVEV (reference sequence). The CDR3 is made up of 17 amino acids. The CDR3 protein is CASTFTLMRQGQSPLHF. Written as DNA, the CDR3 is TGTGCCAGCACCTTTACTCTAATGAGGCAGGGACAATCACCCCTCCACTTT.

This clonotype was picked up a small number of times. CDR3 coding DNA: TGCAGTGCTAGAGCCTTAGCGGACACCGGGGAGCTGTTTTTT. Encoded protein: CSARALADTGELFF. The chain recombines TRBV20-1 with TRBJ2-2; D is perhaps TRBD2 (6 bases). V dropped 1 base and J dropped 3 bases, with 9 bases sitting between them. Germline lookup yields CDR1 DFQATT and CDR2 SNEGSKA (reference sequence). The CDR3 runs 14 residues.

This chain joins TRBV7-2 and TRBJ1-1, with 9 bases identical to TRBD1. The length of the CDR3 is 14 residues. The germline V gene has CDR1 SGHTA and CDR2 FQGNSA. V lost 5 bases to trimming and J lost 3 bases; unmatched junction nucleotides: 4. The DNA of the CDR3 is TGTGCCAGCAGCCCCCGGACAGGGGACACTGAAGCTTTCTTT. Translation gives CASSPRTGDTEAFF.

The chain couples TRBV12-3 or TRBV12-4 to TRBJ2-5; TRBD1 is a possible D gene (6 bases). V was trimmed by 2 bases and J by 3 bases, leaving 10 bases between them. This CDR3 is 14 amino acids long. The CDR3 region is CASSLYRDEETQYF. DNA for the CDR3: TGTGCCAGCAGTTTATACAGGGATGAAGAGACCCAGTACTTC.

CDR3 sequence: CSARGGAAYEQYV. CDR3 DNA: TGCAGTGCTAGAGGAGGGGCAGCATACGAGCAGTACGTC. J is TRBJ2-7 and V is TRBV20-1; D tentatively reads TRBD1 or TRBD2 (5 bases each). Germline assignment: CDR1 DFQATT and CDR2 SNEGSKA (reference sequence). The germline V and J ends were trimmed by 1 base and 4 bases, with 11 bases remaining between them. The CDR3 length is 13 residues.

This clonotype was observed many times. The chain links TRBV6-1 to TRBJ2-6, with D possibly TRBD1 on 6 matching bases. The V gene's germline CDR1 is MNHNS and CDR2 SASEGT. V was shortened by 4 bases and J by 4 bases, with 14 bases between the two germline ends. CDR3 size: 16 residues. CDR3 protein: CASSGYNRAGANVLTF. The CDR3 nucleotides are TGTGCCAGCAGTGGATACAACAGGGCCGGGGCCAACGTCCTGACTTTC.

This clonotype was picked up a small number of times. This sequence joins TRBV12-3 or TRBV12-4 and TRBJ2-1; a weak D match, TRBD1 (5 bases). V lost 5 bases, J lost 8 bases, and 25 bases lay in between. This CDR3 is built from 17 residues. The CDR3 sequence: CASSHGADNSPIHEQFF. The CDR3 coding sequence is TGTGCCAGCAGTCATGGGGCCGATAACTCTCCCATCCATGAGCAGTTCTTC.

V and J are TRBV5-5 and TRBJ1-6, with a weak D call TRBD1 (6 bases). The CDR3 has 15 amino acids. Trimming cost V 4 bases and J 7 bases, with 15 bases left between them. Germline CDR1 is SGHKS and CDR2 is YYEKEE (reference sequence). DNA of the CDR3: TGTGCCAGCAGCCCAACTCTTGACAGGAATTCACCCCTCCACTTT. Translation: CASSPTLDRNSPLHF.

The genes are TRBV3-1 and TRBJ1-1; D not resolved. V was trimmed by 11 bases and J by 4 bases, leaving 32 bases between them. The CDR3 has 18 residues. Germline V lookup: CDR1 LGHDT, CDR2 YNNKEL (reference sequence). CDR3 residues: CASSKDKGVWVWGTEAFF. The DNA for the CDR3 is TGTGCCTCCTCCAAAGATAAGGGAGTCTGGGTCTGGGGCACTGAAGCTTTCTTT. The full variable domain, in which reference TRBV3-1 and TRBJ1-1 provide the parts outside the CDR3, is DTAVSQTPKYLVTQMGNDKSIKCEQNLGHDTMYWYKQDSKKFLKIMFSYNNKELIINETVPNRFSPKSPDKAHLNLHINSLELGDSAVYFCASSKDKGVWVWGTEAFFGQGTRLTVV.

This chain uses TRBV4-3 with TRBJ1-6, with no clear D. Trimming cost V 3 bases and J 7 bases, with 10 bases left between them. Germline V lookup: CDR1 LGHNA, CDR2 YSLEER. The CDR3 is 14 residues long. CDR3 in DNA: TGCGCCAGCAGCCAGAGCGAAAGGAATTCACCCCTCCACTTT. Encoded protein: CASSQSERNSPLHF.